A single sample is the source of the 22 T cell receptor beta chains below, sequenced in a study of cytomegalovirus exposure and HLA in healthy donors. Measured with immunoSEQ multiplex PCR; TCRdb has only the in-frame clones, and not every one. The repertoire holds 35,000 to 55,000 clones, with roughly 93% as singletons. The sequencing input was PBMCs. These TCRs come from a woman aged 18 to 35 in good health and CMV-seronegative.

This chain uses TRBV6-6 with TRBJ1-1, with D maybe TRBD1 (5 bases). The CDR3 is 14 residues long. CDR1 MNHNY and CDR2 SVGAGI come from the germline V gene (reference sequence). V was shortened by 5 bases and J by 1 base, with 11 bases between the two germline ends. CDR3 amino acids: CASSGAGGNTEAFF. CDR3 coding DNA: TGTGCCAGCAGTGGGGCGGGAGGGAACACTGAAGCTTTCTTT.

This sequence joins TRBV19 and TRBJ2-7; 7 positions match TRBD2. The J segment lost 0 bases and the V segment lost 3 bases, leaving 11 bases of the junction unmatched. Germline-derived CDR1 and CDR2 are LNHDA and SQIVND (reference sequence). This CDR3 comprises 17 residues. This chain's CDR3 is CASSISGGAGNSYEQYF. As DNA, the CDR3 is TGTGCCAGTAGTATCTCAGGCGGAGCGGGGAACTCCTACGAGCAGTACTTC.

The rearrangement links TRBV7-9 to TRBJ1-2; D might be TRBD1 (5 bases). In germline, CDR1 is SEHNR, CDR2 FQNEAQ (reference sequence). The CDR3 runs 16 residues. Between the trimmed V and J ends, which lost 1 base and 3 bases, there was a span of 15 bases. In nucleotides, the CDR3 is TGTGCCAGCAGCTTAGAGGGTTCGCCGGGGGACTATGGCTACACCTTC. Encoded protein: CASSLEGSPGDYGYTF.

The rearrangement uses TRBV2 and TRBJ1-1; D call uncertain. The germline CDR1 and CDR2 sequences are SNHLY and FYNNEI. The CDR3 runs 13 residues. Trimming shortened V by 2 bases and J by 5 bases, and 9 bases separated the two germline ends. CDR3 DNA: TGTGCCAGCAGTGAAAAGGGAGGGACTGAAGCTTTCTTT. Its protein is CASSEKGGTEAFF.

V usage is TRBV29-1 and J usage is TRBJ1-1; 8 bases are a match to TRBD1. The V gene's germline CDR1 is SQVTM and CDR2 ANQGSEA. Trimming took 7 bases from V and 1 from J; bases not matched to a gene: 5. The CDR3 length is 13 residues. CDR3 in DNA: TGCAGCGCCTCACAGGGGGAGAACACTGAAGCTTTCTTT. As protein: CSASQGENTEAFF.

The chain has TRBV27 and TRBJ2-1; 7 bases fit TRBD2. Germline V lookup: CDR1 MNHEY, CDR2 SMNVEV (reference sequence). Trimming at V came to 8 bases and at J to 6 bases, leaving 1 base not matched to a gene. The CDR3 runs to 11 residues. CDR3 region: CASGLVNEQFF. The DNA for the CDR3 is TGTGCCAGCGGACTAGTCAATGAGCAGTTCTTC.

The chain has TRBV27 and TRBJ2-5; no reliable D call. Germline V CDR1 and CDR2: MNHEY, SMNVEV (reference sequence). V lost 5 bases and J 2 bases, leaving 9 bases between the germline ends. This CDR3 has 13 residues. The CDR3 sequence is CASSLNIQETQYF. CDR3 DNA sequence: TGTGCCAGCAGTCTGAACATACAAGAGACCCAGTACTTC.

This clone occurred a few times. This chain's CDR3 is CASSSDRGYSPLHF. DNA for the CDR3: TGTGCCAGCAGCTCGGACAGGGGATATTCACCCCTCCACTTT. This sequence joins TRBV13 and TRBJ1-6; 9 bases agree with TRBD1. Trimming removed 4 bases from V and 8 bases from J; junction bases left unmatched: 3. Germline loops: CDR1 PRHDT, CDR2 FYEKMQ (reference sequence). CDR3 length: 14 residues.

This clone was found a few times. The rearrangement links TRBV6-1 to TRBJ1-3; 7 bases match TRBD1. Per germline, CDR1 MNHNS and CDR2 SASEGT. This CDR3 contains 15 residues. The J segment lost 1 base and the V segment lost 6 bases, leaving 6 bases of the junction unmatched. The CDR3 reads CASRETGTSGNTIYF. The CDR3 region has the DNA TGTGCCAGCAGAGAGACAGGGACTTCTGGAAACACCATATATTTT.

This clone was picked up a small number of times. The rearrangement links TRBV5-1 to TRBJ1-2; D is possibly TRBD1 (6 bases). The CDR3 runs 14 residues. From germline, CDR1 is SGHRS and CDR2 YFSETQ. Trimming took 0 bases from V and 2 from J, leaving 8 bases between them. CDR3 in DNA: TGCGCCAGCAGCTTGGGACAGGAGAACTATGGCTACACCTTC. Translating it yields CASSLGQENYGYTF. The full variable domain, its missing parts supplied by reference TRBV5-1 and TRBJ1-2, is KAGVTQTPRYLIKTRGQQVTLSCSPISGHRSVSWYQQTPGQGLQFLFEYFSETQRNKGNFPGRFSGRQFSNSRSEMNVSTLELGDSALYLCASSLGQENYGYTFGSGTRLTVV.

This sequence joins TRBV28 and TRBJ2-2; weak D call: TRBD1 (5 bases). The V end was cut by 6 bases, the J end by 6 bases, with 17 bases between. The germline V gene encodes CDR1 MDHEN and CDR2 SYDVKM. The CDR3 is 15 amino acids. The CDR3 DNA reads TGTGCCAGCAGCCTATCCAGGGCACTGGCCGGGGAGCTGTTTTTT. Translation: CASSLSRALAGELFF.

This clone is judged medium-sized. The J gene is TRBJ2-3, the V gene TRBV6-4, with TRBD2 identical over 8 bases. Trimming at V came to 0 bases and at J to 3 bases, leaving 5 bases not matched to a gene. The germline V gene encodes CDR1 MRHNA and CDR2 SNTAGT. The CDR3 has 16 residues. The DNA for the CDR3 is TGTGCCAGCAGTGACTCCGGACTAGCTAGTACAGATACGCAGTATTTT. Amino acid sequence: CASSDSGLASTDTQYF.

This chain connects TRBV28 to TRBJ2-1; TRBD2 aligns across 12 bases. The V gene's germline CDR1 is MDHEN and CDR2 SYDVKM. The CDR3 totals 15 residues. V trimming: 2 bases; J trimming: 4 bases; junction bases outside the gene matches: 0. This CDR3 is CASSLLAGGYNEQFF. In DNA, the CDR3 is TGTGCCAGCAGTTTACTAGCGGGGGGGTACAATGAGCAGTTCTTC.

The chain is built from TRBV5-4 and TRBJ2-7, with 10 bases fitting TRBD2. The J segment lost 7 bases and the V segment lost 0 bases, leaving 4 bases of the junction unmatched. The germline V gene encodes CDR1 SGHNT and CDR2 YYREEE (reference sequence). There are 14 residues in the CDR3. The CDR3 here is CASSLASGRPEQYF. The CDR3 nucleotides read TGTGCCAGCAGCTTGGCTAGCGGGAGACCTGAGCAGTACTTC. Based on the CDR3 plus reference TRBV5-4 and TRBJ2-7, the full variable domain is ETGVTQSPTHLIKTRGQQVTLRCSSQSGHNTVSWYQQALGQGPQFIFQYYREEENGRGNFPPRFSGLQFPNYSSELNVNALELDDSALYLCASSLASGRPEQYFGPGTRLTVT.

The V gene is TRBV4-1, the J gene TRBJ2-7; the D gene is possibly TRBD1 (5 bases). V was trimmed by 1 base and J by 7 bases, leaving 14 bases between them. Germline V gene lookup returns CDR1 MGHRA and CDR2 YSYEKL. The CDR3 loop spans 14 amino acids. CDR3 bases: TGCGCCAGCAGCCAAGCTACGACCCCAGGGGAGCAGTACTTC. This sequence encodes CASSQATTPGEQYF.

The rearrangement joins TRBV2 to TRBJ1-1, with a possible D match to TRBD1 (5 bases). V was trimmed by 5 bases and J by 0 bases, leaving 7 bases between them. The germline V gene has CDR1 SNHLY and CDR2 FYNNEI. The CDR3 has 13 residues. This CDR3 reads CASSKDMNTEAFF. The DNA of the CDR3 is TGTGCCAGCAGTAAGGACATGAACACTGAAGCTTTCTTT.

The sample holds one count of this clone. The chain is built from TRBV7-2 and TRBJ2-3, with 9 bases aligning to TRBD2. The V and J ends lost 5 bases and 5 bases, in that order; junction bases with no gene match: 14. This CDR3 is built from 17 residues. Per germline, CDR1 SGHTA and CDR2 FQGNSA. CDR3 bases: TGTGCCAGCAGCCGTCTCACCGGCGGGAGGGGTCAAGATACGCAGTATTTT. It is translated as CASSRLTGGRGQDTQYF.

The rearrangement joins TRBV6-5 to TRBJ1-2, with 7 bases aligning to TRBD1. J was trimmed by 4 bases and V by 4 bases; bases with no gene match: 6. This CDR3 is 14 amino acids long. Germline assignment: CDR1 MNHEY and CDR2 SVGAGI. The CDR3 DNA sequence: TGTGCCAGCAGTTCGGGACAGCGATTCTATGGCTACACCTTC. It specifies CASSSGQRFYGYTF.

In nucleotides, the CDR3 is TGTGCCAGCAGTGAGAGCGTTAGCGGGAGTAAGGAGCAGTTCTTC. Translated, it gives CASSESVSGSKEQFF. The chain combines TRBV6-1 with TRBJ2-1, with 9 bases matching TRBD2. The germline V gene encodes CDR1 MNHNS and CDR2 SASEGT. CDR3 length equals 15 residues. Losses at the gene ends were 3 bases for V and 10 bases for J; bases not matched to a gene: 10.

The chain recombines TRBV5-1 with TRBJ2-5, with 8 bases matching TRBD1. The V gene's germline CDR1 is SGHRS and CDR2 YFSETQ. This CDR3 has 16 residues. J lost 5 bases, V lost 0 bases, and 9 bases had no gene match. The CDR3 nucleotides are TGCGCCAGCAGCTTGGCAGGGCAGGGGGCGTCCGAGACCCAGTACTTC. Its translation: CASSLAGQGASETQYF. Looking up the rest from reference TRBV5-1 and TRBJ2-5 gives the full variable domain: KAGVTQTPRYLIKTRGQQVTLSCSPISGHRSVSWYQQTPGQGLQFLFEYFSETQRNKGNFPGRFSGRQFSNSRSEMNVSTLELGDSALYLCASSLAGQGASETQYFGPGTRLLVL.

This chain links TRBV27 with TRBJ2-7, with TRBD2 as a possible D gene (5 bases). The CDR3 contains 14 residues. The germline gives CDR1 MNHEY, CDR2 SMNVEV (reference sequence). V was clipped by 2 bases and J by 3 bases, with 11 bases between them. The CDR3 sequence: CASSLNGINYEQYF. As DNA, the CDR3 is TGTGCCAGCAGTTTAAACGGGATTAACTACGAGCAGTACTTC.

The gene calls are TRBV9 and TRBJ2-1; TRBD2 matches 12 bases. This CDR3 spans 16 amino acids. The junction had 4 bases not matched to a gene; V was cut back by 4 bases and J by 2 bases. CDR1 is SGDLS, CDR2 YYNGEE, per germline. The CDR3 loop is CASSSRLAGAYNEQFF. The CDR3 DNA reads as TGTGCCAGCAGCTCGAGACTAGCGGGGGCCTACAATGAGCAGTTCTTC.